These T cell receptor beta chains were read from a single sample in a study of human T cells and chemical hapten exposure. One entry per CDR3 protein results from TCRdb running MiXCR on the RACE reads. Among around 330,000 distinct CDR3 sequences listed, about 5% were seen once. The source was whole blood, collected in connection with sensitization to the hapten diphenylcyclopropenone (DPC). The receptors stem from a woman aged 18 to 35 with alopecia areata. Some clones in this sample may be carry-over from other donors' samples. Each CDR3 is given with its conserved first and last residue. Each record gives: D gene, clone size, J gene, CDR3 length, V gene, CDR3 DNA, CDR3 protein. The D gene is left open where the match is weak. Only part of the rows carry a size: once, few, many, or a class if the clone is expanded.

>TRBD2|.|TRBJ2-7|15|TRBV20-1
TGCAGTGCTAGAGATCCCACTAGCGGGTCCTACGAGCAGTACTTC
CSARDPTSGSYEQYF
>.|few|TRBJ2-1|14|TRBV5-1
TGCGCCAGCAGCTTTGGAGAGAACTACAATGAGCAGTTCTTC
CASSFGENYNEQFF
>TRBD2|.|TRBJ2-1|16|TRBV6-2/TRBV6-3
TGTGCCAGCAGTTACTTGGCTAGCGGGCCGGACAATGAGCAGTTCTTC
CASSYLASGPDNEQFF
>.|.|TRBJ2-7|15|TRBV24-1
TGTGCCACCAGTGACCCCCGGTACCTGGGCTACGAGCAGTACTTC
CATSDPRYLGYEQYF
>.|many|TRBJ1-2|14|TRBV12-3/TRBV12-4
TGTGCCAGCAGTTCCATATCTGGTAGACAGGCTCAAGCATTC
CASSSISGRQAQAF
>.|many|TRBJ2-5|12|TRBV2
TGTGCCAGCAGTGAGGGGGCGAAGACCCAGTACTTC
CASSEGAKTQYF
>TRBD1|many|TRBJ1-3|14|TRBV10-3
TGTGCCATCAGTGTGACAGGGGTTGGAAACACCATATATTTT
CAISVTGVGNTIYF
>.|many|TRBJ1-5|14|TRBV2
TGTGCCAGCACGGGGGAGCGGGGGAATCAGCCCCAGCATTTT
CASTGERGNQPQHF
>.|few|TRBJ1-5|15|TRBV21-1
TGTGCCAGCAGCAAAATGGGGACTAGCAATCAGCCCCAGCATTTT
CASSKMGTSNQPQHF
>.|.|TRBJ2-5|13|TRBV2
TGTGCCTCCACCCCGGAGTTTTTGGAGACCCAGTACTTC
CASTPEFLETQYF
>.|few|TRBJ1-2|14|TRBV7-8
TGTGCCAGCAGTCAAGCGGCTGTTTCTGGTGGCTACACCTTC
CASSQAAVSGGYTF
>.|.|TRBJ1-5|16|TRBV30
TGTGCCTGGAGTGTGGCAACAGATCCCAAGGGCCAGCCCCAGCATTTT
CAWSVATDPKGQPQHF
>.|few|TRBJ1-6|19|TRBV7-9
TGTGCCAGCAGCTCCCCGGGACGGGACAAACTAGGGGATAATTCACCCCTCCACTTT
CASSSPGRDKLGDNSPLHF
>.|.|TRBJ2-6|17|TRBV7-3
TGTGCCAGCAGCTCCCGGGCCAGCGTTTCAGGGGCCAACGTCCTGACTTTC
CASSSRASVSGANVLTF
>.|.|TRBJ1-1|14|TRBV18
TGTGCCAGCTCACCACTTGCGGAAAACACTGAAGCTTTCTTT
CASSPLAENTEAFF
>TRBD2|.|TRBJ2-5|16|TRBV12-3/TRBV12-4
TGTGCCAGCAGTTTAGAACTAGCGGGGTACCAAGAGACCCAGTACTTC
CASSLELAGYQETQYF
>.|.|TRBJ2-4|13|TRBV20-1
TGCAGTGCTAGAGATCTGGGTCGCGGCATTCAGTACTTC
CSARDLGRGIQYF
>TRBD1|few|TRBJ1-2|17|TRBV19
TGTGCCAGTAGTACCTGGGACAGGCGCAAAACTAACTATGGCTACACCTTC
CASSTWDRRKTNYGYTF
>.|many|TRBJ1-4|13|TRBV6-5
TGTGCCAGCAGTTACGGCACAGGGACCCTATGGGTGTTT
CASSYGTGTLWVF
>.|.|TRBJ2-1|12|TRBV20-1
TGCAGTGCTGCCGCCGGGTTTAATGAGCAGTTCTTC
CSAAAGFNEQFF
>.|many|TRBJ1-6|16|TRBV7-8
TGTGCCAGCAGCTTAGAGGCAGGGTCCTATAATTCACCCCTCCACTTT
CASSLEAGSYNSPLHF
>.|many|TRBJ2-5|13|TRBV7-2
TGTGCCAGCAGCCCCAGAGGAGCCGCAACCCAGTACTTC
CASSPRGAATQYF
>.|.|TRBJ2-5|15|TRBV9
TGTGCCAGCAGCGTAGATAGCGGCCGCGGTGAGACCCAGTACTTC
CASSVDSGRGETQYF
>.|many|TRBJ1-2|15|TRBV6-1
TGTGCCAGCAGTGAAGGACCGGGACACAGTTATGGCTACACCTTC
CASSEGPGHSYGYTF
>.|many|TRBJ1-1|11|TRBV29-1
TGCAGCGCCGAGGTCGGCACTGAAGCTTTCTTT
CSAEVGTEAFF
>TRBD1|many|TRBJ1-5|19|TRBV12-5
TGTGCTAGTGGTCCCACGGACAGGGGAAATTTGGGGAGCAATCAGCCCCAGCATTTT
CASGPTDRGNLGSNQPQHF
>TRBD1|few|TRBJ2-1|20|TRBV24-1
TGTGCCACCAGTGGTTCTGGCCGGACGGACCCCAGGGGGTCCCTGGATGAGCAGTTCTTC
CATSGSGRTDPRGSLDEQFF
>.|few|TRBJ1-2|15|TRBV10-3
TGTGCCATCAGTGAGTCGATGGCAGGGTTTATTGGCTACACCTTC
CAISESMAGFIGYTF
>TRBD1|many|TRBJ1-1|15|TRBV11-2
TGTGCCAGCAGATCTAGACAGGGGGCAAACACTGAAGCTTTCTTT
CASRSRQGANTEAFF
>TRBD2|many|TRBJ2-2|18|TRBV18
TGTGCCAGCTCACCTAACGGGGTTACTAGCGCGAACACCGGGGAGCTGTTTTTT
CASSPNGVTSANTGELFF
>.|few|TRBJ2-7|13|TRBV2
TGTGCCAGCATCCCCGAAAAGTTCTACGAGCAGTACTTC
CASIPEKFYEQYF
>.|many|TRBJ2-4|12|TRBV20-1
TGCAGTGGCGAGCTTGGGGGAAACATTCAGTACTTC
CSGELGGNIQYF
>.|few|TRBJ1-2|21|TRBV5-6
TGTGCCAGCAGCTTGGGGGCAGGGAGGAATTTCCTGAGGCAAGCTAACTATGGCTACACCTTC
CASSLGAGRNFLRQANYGYTF
>.|.|TRBJ1-1|14|TRBV20-1
TGCAGTGCTAGAGATGGTTGGGGGTACACTGAAGCTTTCTTT
CSARDGWGYTEAFF
>TRBD1|.|TRBJ2-3|15|TRBV6-2/TRBV6-3
TGTGCCAGCAGTCGTAGGACAGGAGCCACAGATACGCAGTATTTT
CASSRRTGATDTQYF
>.|few|TRBJ1-2|14|TRBV28
TGTGCCAGCAGAGACGGGACATTAGACTATGGCTACACCTTC
CASRDGTLDYGYTF
>TRBD2|many|TRBJ2-7|17|TRBV28
TGTGCCAGCAGTTCTCGGAGCGGGGGGCGTTTGACCTACGAGCAGTACTTC
CASSSRSGGRLTYEQYF
>.|.|TRBJ1-5|13|TRBV20-1
TGCAGTGCCCAGTTGTCATTCAATCAGCCCCAGCATTTT
CSAQLSFNQPQHF
>TRBD2|.|TRBJ2-3|14|TRBV20-1
TGCAGTGCTCCAGGACTAGCTGGGGTAGATACGCAGTATTTT
CSAPGLAGVDTQYF
>TRBD1|.|TRBJ1-5|15|TRBV7-9
TGTGCCAGCAGCATTACAGGGGGCGGTGATCAGCCCCAGCATTTT
CASSITGGGDQPQHF
>.|.|TRBJ2-7|15|TRBV20-1
TGCAGTGCTAATACGGACGAGCCCCTCGATTACGAGCAGTACTTC
CSANTDEPLDYEQYF
>.|many|TRBJ2-1|14|TRBV12-3/TRBV12-4
TGTGCCAGCAGTCTCTTGGGGGGCAACAATGAGCAGTTCTTC
CASSLLGGNNEQFF
>.|many|TRBJ1-2|14|TRBV5-1
TGCGCCAGCAGCTTGGAGGAGCCTAACTATGGCTACACCTTC
CASSLEEPNYGYTF
>TRBD1|few|TRBJ2-7|14|TRBV7-2
TGTGCCAGCAGCACAGGGGCCAGAAGGTACGAGCAGTACTTC
CASSTGARRYEQYF
>.|.|TRBJ1-3|14|TRBV6-5
TGTGCCAGCAGTTATTACGCACTTGGAAACACCATATATTTT
CASSYYALGNTIYF
>.|many|TRBJ1-4|10|TRBV29-1
TGCAGCGTTCAGAATGAAAAACTGTTTTTT
CSVQNEKLFF
>TRBD1|many|TRBJ1-4|20|TRBV7-6
TGTGCCAGCAGTTTATGGGAACTGAGCCCCGCCGACAGGGGAGATGAAAAACTGTTTTTT
CASSLWELSPADRGDEKLFF
>.|many|TRBJ1-1|13|TRBV7-2
TGTGCCAGCAGCCCGCAGGGGAGGAAAGAAGCTTTCTTT
CASSPQGRKEAFF
>.|few|TRBJ2-2|15|TRBV4-1
TGCGCCAGCAGCCAAGATCGGGCTAGCAGAGGGGAGCTGTTTTTT
CASSQDRASRGELFF
>.|many|TRBJ1-4|14|TRBV7-6
TGTGCCAGCAGCTCAACTCCAGGGGTCGGAAAACTGTTTTTT
CASSSTPGVGKLFF
>.|.|TRBJ2-1|14|TRBV2
TGTGCCAGCTCAGAAATCAGAGGATACAATGAGCAGTTCTTC
CASSEIRGYNEQFF
>TRBD1|many|TRBJ1-1|14|TRBV6-2/TRBV6-3
TGTGCCAGCTCAATAGACAGGGTGAACACTGAAGCTTTCTTT
CASSIDRVNTEAFF